What follows describes a single T cell receptor beta chain. In the source study's methods: Reference gene primer amplification gave nucleated cell count estimates. The method was immunoSEQ multiplex PCR; TCRdb's version includes in-frame clones alone and lacks a portion of them. The DNA was the basis for D and trimming; V, J and clone size are from that table. The sample lists 130,000 to 150,000 clones; 85% were seen once. This sample was taken from a study of blood T cell repertoires in COVID-19. Across the whole study: Spain, Italy and the United States supplied samples that represented acute and convalescent COVID-19. PBMCs, B-cell-depleted T cells, or T cells were the source of the cDNA or gDNA that made up the material.

This CDR3 is 13 amino acids long. Per the germline V gene, CDR1 is SQVTM and CDR2 is ANQGSEA. V was trimmed by 7 bases and J by 3 bases, leaving 15 bases between them. The TCR was taken from a middle-aged woman with active or convalescent COVID-19. This chain joins TRBV29-1 and TRBJ1-1; D uncertain. Sequencing input: peripheral blood. Here the CDR3 reads CSGEGALDTEAFF. The CDR3 DNA reads as TGCAGCGGGGAGGGAGCGTTGGACACTGAAGCTTTCTTT. The full variable domain, in which reference TRBV29-1 and TRBJ1-1 provide the parts outside the CDR3, is SAVISQKPSRDICQRGTSLTIQCQVDSQVTMMFWYRQQPGQSLTLIATANQGSEATYESGFVIDKFPISRPNLTFSTLTVSNMSPEDSSIYLCSGEGALDTEAFFGQGTRLTVV.